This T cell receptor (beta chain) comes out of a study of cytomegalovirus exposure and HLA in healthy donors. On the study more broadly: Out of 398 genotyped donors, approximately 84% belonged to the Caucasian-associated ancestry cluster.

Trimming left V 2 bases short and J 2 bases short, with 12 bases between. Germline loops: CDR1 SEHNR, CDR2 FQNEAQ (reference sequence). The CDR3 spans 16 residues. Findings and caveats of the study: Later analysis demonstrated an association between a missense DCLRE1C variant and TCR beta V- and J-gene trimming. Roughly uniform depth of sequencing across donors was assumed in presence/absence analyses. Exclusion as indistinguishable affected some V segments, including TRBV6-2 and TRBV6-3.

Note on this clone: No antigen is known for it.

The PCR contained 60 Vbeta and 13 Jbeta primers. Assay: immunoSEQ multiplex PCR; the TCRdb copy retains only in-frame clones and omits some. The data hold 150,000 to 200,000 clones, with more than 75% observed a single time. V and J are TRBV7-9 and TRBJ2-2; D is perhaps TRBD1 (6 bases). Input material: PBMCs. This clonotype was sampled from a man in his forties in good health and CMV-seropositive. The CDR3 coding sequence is TGTGCCAGCAGCTTACGAGGGACAAAAAACACCGGGGAGCTGTTTTTT. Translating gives CASSLRGTKNTGELFF.